A single sample is the source of the 10 T cell receptor beta chains below, sequenced in a study of blood T cells in healthy people across ages. Combining a sample-barcoded 5' primer with a J-beta primer mix, a second PCR ran for roughly 7 to 12 cycles. TCRdb used MiXCR to reprocess the 5' RACE reads, holding one entry per CDR3 protein. This sample carries 850,000 to 1,000,000 distinct CDR3 sequences, 40% to 60% of them seen once, and the ten largest clones take 13%. Source material: blood. The receptors were sampled from a man aged 25 to 40 in good health.

The chain has TRBV6-1 and TRBJ1-5, with a possible D match to TRBD1 (6 bases). The CDR3 has 13 residues. Germline CDR1 MNHNS, CDR2 SASEGT. V shed 4 bases and J shed 6 bases, with 10 bases lying between them. The CDR3, as DNA: TGTGCCAGCAGTGCAGGGGATTTTCAGCCCCAGCATTTT. Amino acid sequence: CASSAGDFQPQHF.

This clonotype was counted a single time. The V and J genes are TRBV7-9 and TRBJ1-2; D remains unclear. This CDR3 is built from 12 residues. Per the germline V gene, CDR1 is SEHNR and CDR2 is FQNEAQ (reference sequence). The ends were cut back, 3 bases at V and 8 bases at J, with 10 bases in the middle. CDR3 nucleotides: TGTGCCAGCAGCTTCCTTACCGGCGGCTACACCTTC. Protein: CASSFLTGGYTF.

The chain employs TRBV6-2 or TRBV6-3 and TRBJ2-7; D possibly corresponds to TRBD1 (6 bases). With 5 bases removed from V and 2 bases from J, the gap between germline ends came to 19 bases. CDR3 length equals 16 residues. CDR1 MNHEY and CDR2 SVGEGT come from the germline V gene. CDR3 in amino acids: CASSPYRQVPPYEQYF. The CDR3 DNA reads TGTGCCAGCAGTCCGTACAGACAGGTGCCCCCCTACGAGCAGTACTTC.

This clonotype was seen just once. V is TRBV24-1 and J is TRBJ2-2, with TRBD2 as a possible D gene (6 bases). There are 16 residues in the CDR3. Germline V gene lookup returns CDR1 KGHDR and CDR2 SFDVKD. The V and J ends lost 1 base and 7 bases respectively, with 15 bases between them. CDR3 protein: CATSDFGGNKVGELFF. DNA of the CDR3: TGTGCCACCAGTGATTTCGGAGGGAATAAGGTCGGGGAGCTGTTTTTT.

This clonotype was recorded a few times. This sequence joins TRBV6-1 and TRBJ2-7, with a possible D match to TRBD1 (5 bases). The ends were cut back, 5 bases at V and 3 bases at J, with 14 bases in the middle. Looked up from germline, CDR1 is MNHNS and CDR2 is SASEGT. CDR3 length: 14 amino acids. CDR3 sequence: CASSQPGRDYEQYF. CDR3 sequence (DNA): TGTGCCAGCAGTCAACCAGGCAGGGACTACGAGCAGTACTTC.

This sequence joins TRBV7-3 and TRBJ2-1; perhaps TRBD2 as D (7 bases). Germline V CDR1 and CDR2: SGHTA, FQGTGA. V lost 6 bases and J lost 8, with 14 bases in between. This CDR3 contains 13 residues. CDR3 in DNA: TGTGCCAGCAGAGCTGGGGGGGCTCATGAGCAGTTCTTC. Its protein product is CASRAGGAHEQFF. The whole variable domain, remainder taken from reference TRBV7-3 and TRBJ2-1, is GAGVSQTPSNKVTEKGKYVELRCDPISGHTALYWYRQSLGQGPEFLIYFQGTGAADDSGLPNDRFFAVRPEGSVSTLKIQRTERGDSAVYLCASRAGGAHEQFFGPGTRLTVL.

The rearrangement links TRBV25-1 to TRBJ2-7, with a possible D match to TRBD1 (5 bases). The germline V gene encodes CDR1 MGHDK and CDR2 SYGVNS. Trimming cost V 1 base and J 4 bases, with 14 bases left between them. The CDR3 loop spans 15 amino acids. DNA of the CDR3: TGTGCCAGCAGTGAATCCCGACAGTTAGGATACGAGCAGTACTTC. This translates into CASSESRQLGYEQYF.

This clonotype was observed at least ten times. V is TRBV4-1 and J is TRBJ2-7; 8 bases align to TRBD2. Trimming removed 5 bases from V and 4 bases from J; junction bases left unmatched: 7. The CDR3 length is 14 residues. The V gene's germline CDR1 is MGHRA and CDR2 YSYEKL. The CDR3 reads CASSYQAGEYEQYF. For the CDR3, the DNA is TGCGCCAGCAGCTACCAAGCGGGGGAATACGAGCAGTACTTC.

This chain links TRBV20-1 with TRBJ2-5, with TRBD1 matching over 9 bases. Unmatched junction bases numbered 7, after V lost 3 bases and J lost 5 bases. Germline V gives CDR1 DFQATT, CDR2 SNEGSKA (reference sequence). The CDR3 extends over 14 amino acids. CDR3 loop: CSASGTGLGETQYF. For the CDR3, the DNA is TGCAGTGCTAGTGGGACAGGGTTAGGGGAGACCCAGTACTTC.

V and J are TRBV7-3 and TRBJ2-5; D gene ambiguous. The V end was cut by 2 bases, the J end by 6 bases, with 13 bases between. CDR1 and CDR2 from the germline V gene are SGHTA and FQGTGA. The CDR3 loop spans 14 amino acids. This chain's CDR3 is CASSLGRSVKTQYF. CDR3 sequence (DNA): TGTGCCAGCAGCTTAGGGCGGTCAGTCAAGACCCAGTACTTC.